A single sample gave rise to the 9 T cell receptor beta chains below, sequenced in a study of T cell responses to AZD1222 COVID-19 vaccine. Sequenced by immunoSEQ multiplex PCR; TCRdb stores in-frame clones only, minus some. This table holds about 100,000 clones, about 86% found once. Sequences were derived from peripheral blood, sampled on day 0 of AZD1222 vaccination. All receptors come from an adult in good health.

This clone was recorded a few times. J is TRBJ2-5 and V is TRBV11-3, with TRBD1 matching 7 bases. This CDR3 spans 16 amino acids. J gave up 1 base and V 5 bases, and 10 bases lay outside the gene matches. In germline, CDR1 is SGHNT, CDR2 YENEEA. CDR3 protein: CASSVGQTIIQETQYF. Here the CDR3 DNA reads TGTGCCAGCAGCGTGGGACAGACCATTATCCAAGAGACCCAGTACTTC. The full variable domain, in which reference TRBV11-3 and TRBJ2-5 provide the parts outside the CDR3, is EAGVVQSPRYKIIEKKQPVAFWCNPISGHNTLYWYLQNLGQGPELLIRYENEEAVDDSQLPKDRFSAERLKGVDSTLKIQPAELGDSAVYLCASSVGQTIIQETQYFGPGTRLLVL.

V usage is TRBV6-2 or TRBV6-3 and J usage is TRBJ2-5, with D possibly being TRBD1 or TRBD2 (5 bases each). The CDR3 is made up of 13 amino acids. With 4 bases removed from V and 5 bases from J, the gap between germline ends came to 11 bases. Germline loops: CDR1 MNHEY, CDR2 SVGEGT. CDR3 amino acids: CASSLGWGETQYF. As DNA, the CDR3 is TGTGCCAGCAGTTTGGGGTGGGGGGAGACCCAGTACTTC.

The chain recombines TRBV7-9 with TRBJ2-2; no firm D call. Germline V CDR1 and CDR2: SEHNR, FQNEAQ (reference sequence). CDR3 length: 11 residues. V was shortened by 5 bases and J by 8 bases, with 6 bases between the two germline ends. DNA of the CDR3: TGTGCCAGCAGCCTCCAAGGGGAGCTGTTTTTT. Encoded protein: CASSLQGELFF.

This clone was seen many times. The chain carries TRBV6-2 or TRBV6-3 and TRBJ1-2, with 7 bases aligning to TRBD1. J lost 4 bases, V lost 6 bases, and 8 bases had no gene match. This CDR3 spans 14 amino acids. Germline lookup yields CDR1 MNHEY and CDR2 SVGEGT. Written as DNA, the CDR3 is TGTGCCAGCAGCCGCGGACAGGATTTCTATGGCTACACCTTC. Translation: CASSRGQDFYGYTF.

J is TRBJ1-1 and V is TRBV2, with 11 bases identical to TRBD1. J lost 6 bases, V lost 9 bases, and 9 bases had no gene match. CDR1 is SNHLY and CDR2 is FYNNEI in the germline V gene. This CDR3 contains 14 residues. In nucleotides, the CDR3 is TGTGCCAGTTCCTCGGGACAGGGGGTCCCTGAAGCTTTCTTT. Its translation: CASSSGQGVPEAFF.

The chain employs TRBV7-2 and TRBJ2-3; 13 bases are a match to TRBD2. The CDR3 is made up of 16 amino acids. Trimming cost V 1 base and J 5 bases; bases outside gene matches: 3. Looked up from germline, CDR1 is SGHTA and CDR2 is FQGNSA. The CDR3: CASSLEGLAGIDTQYF. In DNA, the CDR3 is TGTGCCAGCAGCTTAGAGGGACTAGCGGGAATAGATACGCAGTATTTT.

CDR3 in amino acids: CASSQERVDWETQYF. In DNA form, the CDR3 reads TGTGCCAGCAGCCAAGAAAGGGTAGACTGGGAGACCCAGTACTTC. V is TRBV4-2 and J is TRBJ2-5, with D unclear. Trimming removed 0 bases at V and 5 bases at J, with 13 bases between. From germline, CDR1 is LGHNA and CDR2 YNFKEQ. The CDR3 is 15 residues long.

This chain connects TRBV11-2 to TRBJ1-4; D not resolved. This CDR3 is built from 14 residues. Germline CDR1 and CDR2: SGHAT and FQNNGV. V shed 6 bases and J shed 5 bases, with 13 bases lying between them. CDR3 nucleotides: TGTGCCAGCAGGCGGACCGGAGAAAATGAAAAACTGTTTTTT. This translates into CASRRTGENEKLFF.

This rearrangement joins TRBV6-5 to TRBJ1-3, with D unresolved. The CDR3 is 12 residues long. The germline gives CDR1 MNHEY, CDR2 SVGAGI. In nucleotides, the CDR3 is TGTGCTTCGGGTTACTCTGGAAACACCATATATTTT. Its protein is CASGYSGNTIYF.